This T cell receptor beta chain was sequenced during a study of T cell changes during pregnancy in multiple sclerosis. Sequenced by immunoSEQ multiplex PCR; TCRdb stores in-frame clones only, minus some. The sample has fewer than 75,000 clones, roughly 90% seen once. CDR1 and CDR2 from the germline V gene are SGHDN and FVKESK. The CDR3 length is 14 residues. V dropped 0 bases and J dropped 3 bases, with 8 bases sitting between them. The material sequenced was CD8+ T cells from peripheral blood mononuclear cells, taken before pregnancy. The chain couples TRBV14 to TRBJ1-1; D possibly corresponds to TRBD1 (6 bases). The clonotype was recovered from a female donor with multiple sclerosis, enrolled in a pregnancy study. The CDR3 nucleotides read TGTGCCAGCAGCCAAGAAGGGGGATACACTGAAGCTTTCTTT. Translation gives CASSQEGGYTEAFF.